This is a list of T cell receptor beta chains from one sample in a study of cytomegalovirus exposure and HLA in healthy donors. Measured with immunoSEQ multiplex PCR; TCRdb has only the in-frame clones, and not every one. This sample yields around 190,000 clones, of which approximately 86% are seen a single time; around 7.2% belongs to the top ten. The specimen sequenced was PBMCs. The origin of the receptors is a man aged 25-40 years in good health and CMV-seropositive. The CDR3 runs from the conserved cysteine through the conserved F or W. Each record gives: J gene, D gene, V gene, CDR3 protein, CDR3 DNA. A D gene is named only where the DNA matches it firmly.

J: TRBJ1-2
D: NA
V: TRBV9
CDR3: CASSPDTGAYGYTF
DNA: TGTGCCAGCAGCCCGGACACGGGTGCCTATGGCTACACCTTC

J: TRBJ2-1
D: NA
V: TRBV14
CDR3: CASSQVWYNEQFF
DNA: TGTGCCAGCAGCCAAGTGTGGTACAATGAGCAGTTCTTC

J: TRBJ2-1
D: TRBD2
V: TRBV4-1
CDR3: CASSQAAGVSYNEQFF
DNA: TGCGCCAGCAGCCAAGCGGCGGGAGTTTCCTACAATGAGCAGTTCTTC

J: TRBJ2-7
D: TRBD1
V: TRBV5-1
CDR3: CASSSAGTGGYEQYF
DNA: TGCGCCAGCAGCTCCGCCGGGACAGGGGGCTACGAGCAGTACTTC

J: TRBJ1-1
D: TRBD1
V: TRBV6-1
CDR3: CASSARTGGRNTEAFF
DNA: TGTGCCAGCAGTGCGCGGACAGGGGGGAGGAACACTGAAGCTTTCTTT

J: TRBJ1-2
D: NA
V: TRBV7-2
CDR3: CASSAPGRAYGYTF
DNA: TGTGCCAGCAGCGCCCCGGGCCGCGCGTATGGCTACACCTTC

J: TRBJ2-2
D: NA
V: TRBV14
CDR3: CASSRDAFNTGELFF
DNA: TGTGCCAGCAGCCGGGACGCCTTCAACACCGGGGAGCTGTTTTTT

J: TRBJ2-3
D: TRBD2
V: TRBV2
CDR3: CASSGGPGGEDTQYF
DNA: TGTGCCAGCAGTGGGGGGCCGGGAGGGGAAGATACGCAGTATTTT

J: TRBJ1-5
D: NA
V: TRBV6-5
CDR3: CASSPRYNQPQHF
DNA: TGTGCCAGCAGTCCCCGGTACAATCAGCCCCAGCATTTT

J: TRBJ2-1
D: NA
V: TRBV9
CDR3: CASQGSSYNEQFF
DNA: TGTGCCAGCCAGGGGAGCTCCTACAATGAGCAGTTCTTC

J: TRBJ2-7
D: NA
V: TRBV2
CDR3: CASRPNTLDEQYF
DNA: TGTGCCAGCAGGCCCAACACCTTAGACGAGCAGTACTTC